These 17 T cell receptor beta chains originate from one sample sequenced in a study of vaccination effects on CD4 cells after COVID-19. No antigens are known for them. Isolating CD4+ T cells followed roughly ten days of culture. Convalescent patients had PCR-confirmed SARS-CoV-2 infection between March and December 2020. Two-dose vaccination with either BNT162b2 or mRNA-1273 was given to the participants. Clones were sequenced by immunoSEQ multiplex PCR, and TCRdb holds only the in-frame ones, with some missing. This table holds roughly 30,000 clones, roughly 80% found once. The material sequenced was CD4+ T cells from PBMCs cultured without peptide, taken after COVID-19 vaccination. Source of these receptors: a human donor who had a prior SARS-CoV-2 infection.

V is TRBV28 and J is TRBJ2-7, with 7 bases identical to TRBD2. The CDR3 runs to 15 residues. Germline loops: CDR1 MDHEN, CDR2 SYDVKM. After removal of 1 base from V and 4 bases from J, the junction contained 7 bases not matched to a gene. The DNA of the CDR3 is TGTGCCAGCAGTTTATATTTCGGTAGCGGGTACGAGCAGTACTTC. Its protein product is CASSLYFGSGYEQYF.

This clone occurred a few times. The V gene is TRBV7-9, the J gene TRBJ2-3; the D gene is possibly TRBD2 (5 bases). The germline CDR1 and CDR2 sequences are SEHNR and FQNEAQ (reference sequence). V was shortened by 2 bases and J by 6 bases, with 9 bases between the two germline ends. The CDR3 runs to 13 residues. As DNA, the CDR3 is TGTGCCAGCAGCTTATTCGGGGTTGATACGCAGTATTTT. Translating it yields CASSLFGVDTQYF.

This rearrangement joins TRBV11-2 to TRBJ2-3; 10 bases map to TRBD1. The CDR3 length is 15 residues. Germline V gene data show CDR1 as SGHAT and CDR2 as FQNNGV. The J segment lost 6 bases and the V segment lost 1 base, leaving 4 bases of the junction unmatched. CDR3 residues: CASSLADRGLDTQYF. In DNA form, the CDR3 reads TGTGCCAGCAGCTTAGCGGACAGGGGGTTGGATACGCAGTATTTT.

The gene calls are TRBV18 and TRBJ1-2; 7 positions agree with TRBD1. The CDR3 extends over 17 amino acids. V was pared by 3 bases and J by 0 bases, with 10 bases of the junction left unmatched. Germline-derived CDR1 and CDR2 are KGHSH and LQKENI. The CDR3 spells CASSPATRQGPNYGYTF. For the CDR3, the DNA is TGTGCCAGCTCACCCGCCACCCGACAGGGTCCTAACTATGGCTACACCTTC.

This clone was recorded only once. The chain links TRBV18 to TRBJ1-3, with D possibly being TRBD1 (5 bases). The CDR3 covers 15 residues. Between the trimmed V and J ends, which lost 1 base and 7 bases, there was a span of 14 bases. Germline CDR1 KGHSH, CDR2 LQKENI. CDR3 in amino acids: CASSPQGSRGNTIYF. The CDR3 nucleotides are TGTGCCAGCTCACCACAGGGTTCCCGGGGGAACACCATATATTTT.

The chain uses TRBV2 and TRBJ2-5; 8 bases are a match to TRBD2. Trimming took 1 base from V and 5 from J; bases not matched to a gene: 3. This CDR3 region has 14 residues. The V gene's germline CDR1 is SNHLY and CDR2 FYNNEI. CDR3 sequence: CASSEGRGGETQYF. The CDR3 DNA is TGTGCCAGCAGTGAAGGCCGGGGGGGGGAGACCCAGTACTTC.

This clone was seen a few times. This sequence joins TRBV12-5 and TRBJ2-2; D unclear. The CDR3 is 13 amino acids. Per the germline V gene, CDR1 is LGHNT and CDR2 is FRNRAP. Trimming left V 3 bases short and J 5 bases short, with 7 bases between. The CDR3 nucleotides are TGTGCTAGTGGTTTTCCGTGGACCGGGGAGCTGTTTTTT. Translation: CASGFPWTGELFF.

The V call is TRBV18, the J call TRBJ2-3; TRBD2 is a possible D gene (5 bases). Germline CDR1 is KGHSH and CDR2 is LQKENI. Trimming shortened V by 5 bases and J by 0 bases, and 12 bases separated the two germline ends. The CDR3 loop spans 15 amino acids. Written as DNA, the CDR3 is TGTGCCAGCTCAGCTTCACGGACTAGCACAGATACGCAGTATTTT. It yields the protein CASSASRTSTDTQYF.

This clone was counted a few times. This chain connects TRBV7-9 to TRBJ1-1, with a possible D match to TRBD1 (5 bases). The ends were cut back, 1 base at V and 5 bases at J, with 11 bases in the middle. The V gene's germline CDR1 is SEHNR and CDR2 FQNEAQ (reference sequence). The CDR3 spans 14 residues. In DNA, the CDR3 is TGTGCCAGCAGCTTAGAGCAGGGAGGTACTGAAGCTTTCTTT. Amino acids: CASSLEQGGTEAFF.

This clone was found a few times. The rearrangement joins TRBV29-1 to TRBJ2-1, with D hard to call. Germline CDR1 reads SQVTM; CDR2 reads ANQGSEA. Trimming left V 4 bases short and J 8 bases short, with 6 bases between. The CDR3 runs to 10 residues. CDR3 amino acids: CSVVAYEQFF. The DNA of the CDR3 is TGCAGCGTTGTAGCCTATGAGCAGTTCTTC.

There are a few counts of this clone. This chain uses TRBV27 with TRBJ2-2; tentatively, D is TRBD2 (5 bases). This CDR3 spans 15 amino acids. Germline V gene lookup returns CDR1 MNHEY and CDR2 SMNVEV (reference sequence). Trimming left V 6 bases short and J 2 bases short, with 13 bases between. CDR3 amino acids: CASSALAINTGELFF. CDR3 DNA sequence: TGTGCCAGCAGCGCCCTAGCTATTAACACCGGGGAGCTGTTTTTT.

The chain carries TRBV19 and TRBJ2-7; 8 bases align to TRBD2. V was pared by 4 bases and J by 0 bases, with 5 bases of the junction left unmatched. Germline values: CDR1 LNHDA, CDR2 SQIVND (reference sequence). This CDR3 spans 15 amino acids. DNA of the CDR3: TGTGCCAGTAGTACCTCCGGGACTAGCTCCTACGAGCAGTACTTC. Translated: CASSTSGTSSYEQYF.

This clone is medium-sized. This chain connects TRBV4-2 to TRBJ2-7; 7 bases map to TRBD1. Trimming cost V 3 bases and J 3 bases; bases outside gene matches: 17. This CDR3 spans 18 amino acids. CDR1 is LGHNA, CDR2 YNFKEQ, per germline. The CDR3 DNA follows: TGTGCCAGCAGCCACCGGGACAGTGAACGAGGGGCCAACTACGAGCAGTACTTC. Its translation is CASSHRDSERGANYEQYF.

This sequence joins TRBV9 and TRBJ1-2, with TRBD1 matching 7 bases. Looked up from germline, CDR1 is SGDLS and CDR2 is YYNGEE. The CDR3 covers 13 residues. J was trimmed by 5 bases and V by 4 bases; bases with no gene match: 5. Here the CDR3 reads CASSRDSNYGYTF. Written as DNA, the CDR3 is TGTGCCAGCAGCCGGGACAGCAATTATGGCTACACCTTC.

V and J are TRBV4-2 and TRBJ2-3; 8 bases line up with TRBD2. CDR1 and CDR2 from the germline V gene are LGHNA and YNFKEQ. This CDR3 is built from 19 residues. J gave up 9 bases and V 0 bases, and 20 bases lay outside the gene matches. The CDR3: CASSQDWVGWDGGAFTQYF. The CDR3 DNA reads TGTGCCAGCAGCCAAGATTGGGTTGGTTGGGACGGGGGGGCCTTCACGCAGTATTTT.

The V gene is TRBV7-6, the J gene TRBJ1-4, with D tentatively TRBD1 (6 bases). The CDR3 loop spans 16 amino acids. Trimming stripped 5 bases from V and 10 bases from J, with 23 bases between. Looked up from germline, CDR1 is SGHVS and CDR2 is FNYEAQ. The CDR3 nucleotides are TGTGCCAGCAGCCCCCGCCTGGGAAAGGAAGGGGGAAAACTGTTTTTT. This gives the protein CASSPRLGKEGGKLFF. Full variable domain (outside the CDR3, taken from reference TRBV7-6 and TRBJ1-4): GAGVSQSPRYKVTKRGQDVALRCDPISGHVSLYWYRQALGQGPEFLTYFNYEAQQDKSGLPNDRFSAERPEGSISTLTIQRTEQRDSAMYRCASSPRLGKEGGKLFFGSGTQLSVL.

This sequence joins TRBV6-1 and TRBJ1-5; 7 positions agree with TRBD1. Germline CDR1 reads MNHNS; CDR2 reads SASEGT. V lost 0 bases, J lost 3 bases, and 5 bases stayed unmatched. There are 16 residues in the CDR3. In DNA, the CDR3 is TGTGCCAGCAGTGAAGCTACAGACAGGGCCAATCAGCCCCAGCATTTT. It translates to CASSEATDRANQPQHF.